This entry lists 5 T cell receptor beta chains sequenced from one sample in a study of T cell responses to AZD1222 COVID-19 vaccine. Assay: immunoSEQ multiplex PCR; the TCRdb copy retains only in-frame clones and omits some. The data hold approximately 160,000 clones, with just under 95% observed a single time. The sequences come from peripheral blood, collected on day 0 of AZD1222 vaccination. The receptor set was obtained from an adult in good health.

J is TRBJ1-3 and V is TRBV14; D gene unclear. V lost 1 base, J lost 1 base, and 8 bases lay in between. CDR1 is SGHDN, CDR2 FVKESK, per germline. The CDR3 sequence is 15 residues long. CDR3 in DNA: TGTGCCAGCAGCCAAGCTTCGGTTTCTGGAAACACCATATATTTT. Its translation: CASSQASVSGNTIYF.

This chain links TRBV9 with TRBJ2-5; D possibly corresponds to TRBD2 (5 bases). CDR1 is SGDLS and CDR2 is YYNGEE in the germline V gene. The CDR3 has 14 residues. V lost 3 bases to trimming and J lost 3 bases, with 12 bases between them. DNA of the CDR3: TGTGCCAGCAGCGCAAATCTAGCAGAAGAGACCCAGTACTTC. It codes for CASSANLAEETQYF.

The genes are TRBV7-2 and TRBJ1-1; D gene uncertain. The CDR3 runs 11 residues. Germline loops: CDR1 SGHTA, CDR2 FQGNSA. The V end lost 3 bases, the J end lost 8 bases, and 7 bases lay between the germline ends. This chain's CDR3 is CASSFMAEAFF. CDR3 sequence (DNA): TGTGCCAGCAGCTTTATGGCCGAAGCTTTCTTT.

V usage is TRBV20-1 and J usage is TRBJ1-1; D is ambiguous. The CDR3 totals 11 residues. Germline V gene lookup returns CDR1 DFQATT and CDR2 SNEGSKA (reference sequence). The germline V and J ends were trimmed by 4 bases and 1 base, with 4 bases remaining between them. The CDR3 here is CSATGNTEAFF. In DNA form, the CDR3 reads TGCAGTGCTACAGGGAACACTGAAGCTTTCTTT.

V usage is TRBV6-5 and J usage is TRBJ2-3; D call uncertain. Germline values: CDR1 MNHEY, CDR2 SVGAGI. The CDR3 loop spans 14 amino acids. V lost 7 bases to trimming and J lost 2 bases, with 13 bases between them. The CDR3 coding sequence is TGTGCCAGCACCCACAAAGAATTCACAGATACGCAGTATTTT. It yields the protein CASTHKEFTDTQYF.